These 27 T cell receptor beta chains originate from one sample sequenced in a study of blood T cell repertoires in COVID-19 (dated by TCRdb to between 2020 and 2021). Library preparation used the immunoSEQ multiplex PCR assay. Not all clones reach the TCRdb copy of this immuneACCESS table, which keeps in-frame sequences only. Checked studies attribute under half of the gap to unresolved V genes and leave the rest unexplained. The sample table contains about 210,000 clones; only one count was recorded for approximately 85% of them. Around 7.3% of the sample comes from the top ten. The specimen sequenced was peripheral blood. These receptors originate from a woman aged 50 to 60 with active or convalescent COVID-19.

The chain recombines TRBV2 with TRBJ1-1; no firm D call. This CDR3 is built from 13 residues. Germline V gene data show CDR1 as SNHLY and CDR2 as FYNNEI. V was clipped by 2 bases and J by 1 base, with 5 bases between them. The CDR3 nucleotides are TGTGCCAGCAGTGAAACTCGGAACACTGAAGCTTTCTTT. Translated, it gives CASSETRNTEAFF.

CDR3 coding DNA: TGTGCCAGCAGTGAACGACAGGGGATCACTGAAGCTTTCTTT. It translates to CASSERQGITEAFF. The chain couples TRBV6-1 to TRBJ1-1; 8 nucleotides line up with TRBD1. The CDR3 extends over 14 amino acids. J lost 4 bases, V lost 2 bases, and 3 bases had no gene match. Germline V gives CDR1 MNHNS, CDR2 SASEGT.

This clone was counted a few times. The V gene is TRBV10-1, the J gene TRBJ1-1; possibly TRBD1 for D (6 bases). Germline-derived CDR1 and CDR2 are WNHNN and SYGVQD (reference sequence). V lost 0 bases to trimming and J lost 8 bases, with 10 bases between them. The CDR3 is made up of 13 amino acids. The CDR3 bases are TGCGCCAGCAGTGAGTCCAGGACAGTAGAAGCTTTCTTT. This translates into CASSESRTVEAFF.

J is TRBJ2-3 and V is TRBV5-6, with D uncertain. The CDR3 runs to 11 residues. With 4 bases removed from V and 6 bases from J, the gap between germline ends came to 6 bases. The germline gives CDR1 SGHDT, CDR2 YYEEEE. The CDR3 region is CASSLFDTQYF. As DNA, the CDR3 is TGTGCCAGCAGCCTCTTCGATACGCAGTATTTT.

The chain combines TRBV2 with TRBJ2-1; TRBD1 matches 7 bases. With 10 bases clipped from V and 0 bases from J, the junction kept 3 bases outside the gene matches. CDR3 length: 13 amino acids. Germline CDR1 SNHLY, CDR2 FYNNEI. The CDR3 loop reads CATRQGSYNEQFF. The DNA for the CDR3 is TGTGCCACCCGACAGGGCTCCTACAATGAGCAGTTCTTC.

The chain recombines TRBV6-5 with TRBJ2-7; the D is unclear. Germline-derived CDR1 and CDR2 are MNHEY and SVGAGI. Trimming took 11 bases from V and 6 from J, leaving 14 bases between them. This CDR3 is 11 amino acids long. The CDR3, as DNA: TGTGCCTGGCTCTGTTATTCCGAGCAGTACGTC. This encodes CAWLCYSEQYV.

This chain links TRBV10-3 with TRBJ2-7, with TRBD1 matching over 12 bases. Trimming took 8 bases from V and 5 from J; bases not matched to a gene: 10. Looked up from germline, CDR1 is ENHRY and CDR2 is SYGVKD. There are 15 residues in the CDR3. CDR3 amino acids: CAILQPGQGAHEQYF. The CDR3, as DNA: TGTGCCATCCTTCAGCCGGGACAGGGGGCCCACGAGCAGTACTTC.

The J gene is TRBJ1-2, the V gene TRBV15; 9 positions match TRBD1. Germline CDR1 is LNHNV and CDR2 is YYDKDF (reference sequence). Losses at the gene ends were 0 bases for V and 6 bases for J; bases not matched to a gene: 8. The CDR3 extends over 16 amino acids. CDR3 in amino acids: CATSRDRRTGVNGYTF. CDR3 DNA: TGTGCCACCAGCAGAGATCGCAGGACAGGGGTTAATGGCTACACCTTC. Filled out from reference TRBV15 and TRBJ1-2, the complete variable domain reads DAMVIQNPRYQVTQFGKPVTLSCSQTLNHNVMYWYQQKSSQAPKLLFHYYDKDFNNEADTPDNFQSRRPNTSFCFLDIRSPGLGDTAMYLCATSRDRRTGVNGYTFGSGTRLTVV.

This clone was seen only once. The V call is TRBV5-1, the J call TRBJ2-3, with D unresolved. The V gene's germline CDR1 is SGHRS and CDR2 YFSETQ. V lost 5 bases and J 0 bases, leaving 10 bases between the germline ends. This CDR3 is built from 14 residues. The CDR3 nucleotides read TGCGCCAGCAGTACGGAGACCAGCACAGATACGCAGTATTTT. Translating it yields CASSTETSTDTQYF.

The chain couples TRBV28 to TRBJ1-5; TRBD1 matches at 8 bases. Unmatched junction bases numbered 7, after V lost 8 bases and J lost 4 bases. The CDR3 contains 14 residues. Germline V gene data show CDR1 as MDHEN and CDR2 as SYDVKM. For the CDR3, the DNA is TGTGCCAGCTTCGACAGGGGCGATAATCAGCCCCAGCATTTT. It yields the protein CASFDRGDNQPQHF.

The rearrangement links TRBV5-1 to TRBJ2-2; possibly TRBD2 for D (5 bases). Per the germline V gene, CDR1 is SGHRS and CDR2 is YFSETQ. Trimming took 4 bases from V and 5 from J, leaving 15 bases between them. The CDR3 runs 15 residues. The CDR3 loop is CASSPDTPGTGELFF. The CDR3 DNA reads as TGCGCCAGCAGCCCCGACACTCCGGGGACCGGGGAGCTGTTTTTT. The full variable domain, its missing parts supplied by reference TRBV5-1 and TRBJ2-2, is KAGVTQTPRYLIKTRGQQVTLSCSPISGHRSVSWYQQTPGQGLQFLFEYFSETQRNKGNFPGRFSGRQFSNSRSEMNVSTLELGDSALYLCASSPDTPGTGELFFGEGSRLTVL.

CDR3 sequence: CASRLANDRGIYNEQFF. Written as DNA, the CDR3 is TGTGCAAGTCGCTTAGCCAATGACCGGGGTATCTACAATGAGCAGTTCTTC. V usage is TRBV12-2 and J usage is TRBJ2-1; the DNA was not compared with TRBD2, the D call given in the table. TRBV12-2 corresponds to a pseudogene. This CDR3 has 17 residues.

V gene TRBV27 combines with J gene TRBJ2-1; 9 bases align to TRBD2. Germline lookup yields CDR1 MNHEY and CDR2 SMNVEV (reference sequence). The V segment lost 5 bases and the J segment 6 bases; nucleotides outside the gene matches: 11. This CDR3 is built from 16 residues. This CDR3 is CASSPGWLAGTNEQFF. The CDR3 nucleotides are TGTGCCAGCAGTCCGGGGTGGCTAGCGGGGACCAATGAGCAGTTCTTC.

This chain connects TRBV2 to TRBJ1-2, with 10 bases aligning to TRBD1. Germline CDR1 reads SNHLY; CDR2 reads FYNNEI. V gave up 6 bases and J gave up 8 bases; unmatched junction bases: 6. CDR3 size: 13 residues. The CDR3, as DNA: TGTGCCAGCAGGGAGGACAGGGGGAGAGGCTACACCTTC. It is translated as CASREDRGRGYTF.

A few counts support this clone. This chain links TRBV10-1 with TRBJ1-2, with TRBD1 matching 7 bases. Germline V gives CDR1 WNHNN, CDR2 SYGVQD (reference sequence). With V trimmed by 0 bases and J by 2 bases, 0 bases remained unmatched. The CDR3 is 14 amino acids. The CDR3 protein is CASSESRGNYGYTF. CDR3 DNA: TGCGCCAGCAGTGAGTCCAGGGGGAACTATGGCTACACCTTC.

This clone was recorded only once. V is TRBV24-1 and J is TRBJ1-5; the D is unclear. Germline V lookup: CDR1 KGHDR, CDR2 SFDVKD. This CDR3 spans 16 amino acids. V lost 3 bases and J 2 bases, leaving 13 bases between the germline ends. The CDR3 region has the DNA TGTGCCACCAGTGATATTGAGGACGGGGGCAATCAGCCCCAGCATTTT. Its translation: CATSDIEDGGNQPQHF.

This clone was seen more than once but under ten times. CDR3 in amino acids: CARSGGGGDEKLFF. The CDR3 DNA follows: TGTGCCAGATCCGGTGGGGGAGGTGATGAAAAACTGTTTTTT. The J gene is TRBJ1-4, the V gene TRBV2; D may be TRBD1 (5 bases). V was pared by 9 bases and J by 6 bases, with 17 bases between. Germline V lookup: CDR1 SNHLY, CDR2 FYNNEI. The CDR3 contains 14 residues.

This clone appeared once. The V call is TRBV28, the J call TRBJ2-7; a weak D match, TRBD2 (5 bases). Deletions cut 2 bases from V and 9 bases from J, with 20 bases between. The germline V gene has CDR1 MDHEN and CDR2 SYDVKM. The CDR3 loop spans 15 amino acids. The CDR3 loop reads CASSLNRPGRNPQYV. The CDR3 DNA sequence: TGTGCCAGCAGTTTAAATCGCCCGGGAAGAAACCCGCAGTACGTC.

J is TRBJ1-5 and V is TRBV28; the D gene is possibly TRBD1 (5 bases). The V end lost 7 bases, the J end lost 9 bases, and 19 bases lay between the germline ends. Germline lookup yields CDR1 MDHEN and CDR2 SYDVKM. The CDR3 covers 14 residues. This CDR3 is CASILGGSTRPQHF. DNA of the CDR3: TGTGCCAGCATCCTGGGGGGGAGCACAAGGCCCCAGCATTTT.

The chain links TRBV5-8 to TRBJ1-2; D remains ambiguous. The germline V gene has CDR1 SGHTS and CDR2 YDEGEE. This CDR3 region has 13 residues. V was trimmed by 0 bases and J by 4 bases, leaving 7 bases between them. The CDR3 bases are TGTGCCAGCAGCTTGGTGGCTTCCTATGGCTACACCTTC. This translates into CASSLVASYGYTF.

The chain couples TRBV6-5 to TRBJ1-2; perhaps TRBD1 as D (5 bases). Trimming left V 6 bases short and J 0 bases short, with 11 bases between. Per the germline V gene, CDR1 is MNHEY and CDR2 is SVGAGI. The CDR3 loop spans 14 amino acids. CDR3 nucleotide sequence: TGTGCCAGCAGCCAGGGTTTGGCTAACTATGGCTACACCTTC. Encoded protein: CASSQGLANYGYTF.

The chain is built from TRBV6-6 and TRBJ1-3; 7 positions match TRBD1. Germline CDR1 MNHNY, CDR2 SVGAGI (reference sequence). The CDR3 contains 16 residues. The V segment lost 2 bases and the J segment 0 bases; nucleotides outside the gene matches: 4. The CDR3 reads CASSYEGALSGNTIYF. DNA for the CDR3: TGTGCCAGCAGTTACGAGGGGGCCCTCTCTGGAAACACCATATATTTT.

In this sample, this clone turned up many times. V gene TRBV12-3 or TRBV12-4 combines with J gene TRBJ2-7; the D gene is possibly TRBD2 (6 bases). The CDR3 contains 13 residues. Trimming cost V 5 bases and J 6 bases, with 14 bases left between them. This CDR3 reads CASSMGPAGEQYV. In DNA, the CDR3 is TGTGCCAGCAGTATGGGGCCAGCGGGCGAGCAGTACGTC.

This clone has only one observation. The chain couples TRBV4-1 to TRBJ1-2, with 8 nucleotides matching TRBD1. Per the germline V gene, CDR1 is MGHRA and CDR2 is YSYEKL. CDR3 length: 14 amino acids. With 2 bases clipped from V and 6 bases from J, the junction kept 5 bases outside the gene matches. The CDR3 DNA reads as TGCGCCAGCAGCCAAAACCAGGGGGCGAATGGCTACACCTTC. Amino acids: CASSQNQGANGYTF.

This clone was seen a single time. This specimen includes other DNA sequences encoding the same CDR3. The chain links TRBV5-1 to TRBJ1-3; 7 bases align to TRBD1. Germline CDR1 and CDR2: SGHRS and YFSETQ. After removal of 3 bases from V and 4 bases from J, the junction contained 4 bases not matched to a gene. This CDR3 region has 14 residues. The chain's CDR3 is CASSSQGSGNTIYF. The CDR3 coding sequence is TGCGCCAGCAGCTCACAGGGGTCGGGAAACACCATATATTTT.

This rearrangement joins TRBV7-3 to TRBJ1-2; D is uncertain. The CDR3 contains 14 residues. V was cut by 1 base and J by 8 bases, with 14 bases left in between. Per the germline V gene, CDR1 is SGHTA and CDR2 is FQGTGA. CDR3 nucleotide sequence: TGTGCCAGCAGCTTAAGTCCAGACCGAGGGGGCTACACCTTC. Translated: CASSLSPDRGGYTF.

The chain carries TRBV18 and TRBJ2-7; D is undetermined. This CDR3 spans 14 amino acids. The germline V gene encodes CDR1 KGHSH and CDR2 LQKENI. V lost 2 bases, J lost 7 bases, and 15 bases lay in between. Here the CDR3 DNA reads TGTGCCAGCTCACCAAGTAAGCAGGCTGGGGAGCAGTACGTC. As protein: CASSPSKQAGEQYV.